This T cell receptor (beta chain) was captured by sequencing in a study of T-cell memory formation after mild COVID-19. Study observations and caveats: Some SARS-CoV-2-responding clones were already detected in memory before infection. Mainly CM and EM harbored the contracting CD4+ clones; mainly EMRA harbored the CD8+ ones.

There are many counts of this clonotype. Antigen: not known. This CDR3 region has 15 residues. The V gene's germline CDR1 is MNHEY and CDR2 SVGEGT. The J segment lost 7 bases and the V segment lost 8 bases, leaving 11 bases of the junction unmatched. TCRdb recomputed calls from the 5' RACE reads with MiXCR, one row per CDR3 protein. Here the sample spans about 82,000 distinct CDR3 sequences, about 13% being singletons. The sequenced material came from PBMCs or a T cell subset sorted from them (not recorded which). The source of this sequence is a man between 18 and 29 years old who had mild COVID-19 (a few samples of this study predate the infection). Cell type and time point are not known. The chain links TRBV6-2 or TRBV6-3 to TRBJ2-2; 9 bases line up with TRBD1. In DNA, the CDR3 is TGTGCCAGCGACAGGGCCGGGACAGGGCGCGGGGAGCTGTTTTTT. Protein sequence: CASDRAGTGRGELFF.